This is a list of T cell receptor beta chains from one sample in a study of blood T cell repertoires in COVID-19. Produced via immunoSEQ multiplex PCR; TCRdb's table is partial and in-frame only. This sample carries 150,000 to 200,000 clones, roughly 85% of them seen once, and the ten largest clones take around 7.5%. Sequenced input: peripheral blood. All receptors come from a woman aged 60-70 years with acute or convalescent COVID-19. Both conserved end residues are part of each CDR3. The order of the fields is V gene, clone size, D gene, J gene, CDR3 protein, CDR3 DNA. A D gene is named only where the DNA matches it firmly. Clone size is given for some rows only: seen once, a few or many times, or a class if the clone is expanded.

TRBV6-5	NA	TRBD2	TRBJ2-1	CASSYRAGGAGEQFF	TGTGCCAGCAGTTACCGGGCGGGCGGAGCGGGAGAGCAGTTCTTC
TRBV5-8	NA	TRBD2	TRBJ2-1	CASSLDGGSSSYNEQFF	TGTGCCAGCAGCCTGGATGGCGGGAGTTCCTCCTACAATGAGCAGTTCTTC
TRBV18	NA	TRBD2	TRBJ2-5	CASSPGLGETQYF	TGTGCCAGCTCACCCGGACTAGGTGAGACCCAGTACTTC
TRBV11-2	NA	NA	TRBJ1-5	CASSLGWEQPQHF	TGTGCCAGCAGCTTAGGTTGGGAGCAGCCCCAGCATTTT
TRBV6-5	NA	NA	TRBJ1-2	CASAGGSLGYTF	TGTGCCAGCGCGGGAGGATCGCTTGGCTACACCTTC
TRBV7-2	NA	TRBD1	TRBJ2-3	CASSWRQGHWDPLQITQYF	TGTGCCAGCAGCTGGCGACAGGGACATTGGGACCCTCTCCAGATTACGCAGTATTTT
TRBV2	NA	NA	TRBJ2-3	CASSEPDTQYF	TGTGCCAGCAGTGAACCTGATACGCAGTATTTT
TRBV3-1/TRBV3-2	NA	TRBD1	TRBJ2-1	CASSHQGATVLFF	TGTGCCAGCAGCCATCAGGGGGCTACCGTGTTGTTCTTC
TRBV24-1	NA	NA	TRBJ2-3	CATSDPGYTDTQYF	TGTGCCACCAGTGATCCCGGTTACACAGATACGCAGTATTTT
TRBV7-3	NA	TRBD2	TRBJ2-2	CASSSGGLAGNTGELFF	TGTGCCAGCAGCTCGGGTGGACTAGCGGGTAACACCGGGGAGCTGTTTTTT
TRBV3-1/TRBV3-2	NA	NA	TRBJ1-2	CASSLRGRGRGDGYTF	TGTGCCAGCAGCCTCCGAGGGCGGGGGCGAGGGGATGGCTACACCTTC
TRBV29-1	NA	TRBD2	TRBJ2-5	CSVGTSGRAGTQYF	TGCAGCGTTGGTACTAGCGGGAGGGCTGGGACCCAGTACTTC
TRBV3-1/TRBV3-2	NA	TRBD1	TRBJ1-2	CASSRTGGGHYGYTF	TGTGCCAGCAGCAGAACAGGGGGCGGGCACTATGGCTACACCTTC
TRBV3-1/TRBV3-2	NA	TRBD1	TRBJ2-1	CASRDRRSSYNEQFF	TGTGCCAGCAGGGACAGGCGGAGCTCCTACAATGAGCAGTTCTTC
TRBV7-8	once	TRBD2	TRBJ2-1	CASSKFTRGDNEQFF	TGTGCCAGCAGCAAATTTACCCGGGGGGACAATGAGCAGTTCTTC
TRBV18	once	TRBD1	TRBJ1-2	CASSPPGQGRSSGGYTF	TGTGCCAGCTCACCACCCGGACAGGGCCGGAGTAGTGGTGGCTACACCTTC
TRBV30	NA	NA	TRBJ1-4	CAWSVNGGNEKLFF	TGTGCCTGGAGTGTTAACGGGGGGAATGAAAAACTGTTTTTT
TRBV5-1	NA	NA	TRBJ2-2	CASRGADTGELFF	TGCGCCAGCCGGGGGGCCGACACCGGGGAGCTGTTTTTT
TRBV19	NA	NA	TRBJ1-2	CASRPAKTYGYTF	TGTGCCAGTAGGCCAGCGAAAACCTATGGCTACACCTTC
TRBV28	NA	NA	TRBJ1-1	CASRREYAEAFF	TGTGCCAGCAGGCGGGAGTACGCTGAAGCTTTCTTT
TRBV10-3	NA	NA	TRBJ2-1	CAISTISNEQFF	TGTGCCATCAGTACTATATCGAATGAGCAGTTCTTC
TRBV5-8	NA	TRBD1	TRBJ1-5	CASSIGTGGEQPQHF	TGTGCCAGCAGCATCGGTACAGGGGGGGAACAGCCCCAGCATTTT
TRBV28	NA	TRBD1	TRBJ1-1	CASGAGTGGEAFF	TGTGCCAGCGGGGCCGGGACAGGGGGCGAAGCTTTCTTT
TRBV12-3/TRBV12-4	NA	TRBD1	TRBJ1-2	CASSFDRARPYTF	TGTGCCAGCAGTTTCGACAGGGCCCGACCCTACACCTTC
TRBV29-1	NA	NA	TRBJ2-1	CSVVGGGSYNEQFF	TGCAGCGTTGTAGGGGGGGGCTCCTACAATGAGCAGTTCTTC
TRBV7-8	NA	NA	TRBJ2-6	CASSLVSSQAGANVLTF	TGTGCCAGCAGCTTAGTGTCCAGCCAGGCCGGGGCCAACGTCCTGACTTTC
TRBV24-1	once	TRBD2	TRBJ2-7	CATSDLAGRQYF	TGTGCCACCAGTGATTTAGCGGGAAGGCAGTACTTC
TRBV27	NA	NA	TRBJ1-2	CASSPDLGDYGYTF	TGTGCCAGCAGTCCAGACCTAGGGGACTATGGCTACACCTTC
TRBV2	NA	NA	TRBJ1-5	CASSEVRGYQPQHF	TGTGCCAGCAGTGAAGTGCGGGGTTATCAGCCCCAGCATTTT
TRBV11-2	few	NA	TRBJ1-2	CASSRDSNYGYTF	TGTGCCAGCAGCCGAGACAGCAACTATGGCTACACCTTC
TRBV27	NA	TRBD2	TRBJ2-7	CASRTVTNLAGLGEQYF	TGTGCCAGCAGGACGGTGACAAACCTAGCGGGACTAGGCGAGCAGTACTTC
TRBV11-2	NA	TRBD2	TRBJ2-2	CASSLALAGVGELFF	TGTGCCAGCAGCTTAGCACTAGCGGGGGTCGGGGAGCTGTTTTTT
TRBV7-9	NA	TRBD1	TRBJ1-1	CASLDRVPEAFF	TGTGCCAGTTTGGACAGGGTCCCCGAAGCTTTCTTT
TRBV7-2	NA	NA	TRBJ1-6	CASSFSGQINSPLHF	TGTGCCAGCAGCTTTTCTGGACAGATAAATTCACCCCTCCACTTT
TRBV4-1	NA	NA	TRBJ2-1	CASSQVGIGSSRNEQFF	TGCGCCAGCAGCCAAGTCGGTATCGGTTCATCGCGTAATGAGCAGTTCTTC
TRBV2	NA	NA	TRBJ1-2	CASKGGANYGYTF	TGTGCCAGCAAAGGGGGAGCTAACTATGGCTACACCTTC
TRBV15	NA	NA	TRBJ2-2	CATSREALNTGELFF	TGTGCCACCAGCAGAGAGGCCCTGAACACCGGGGAGCTGTTTTTT
TRBV5-1	NA	NA	TRBJ2-3	CASSLAVTDTQYF	TGCGCCAGCAGCTTGGCCGTCACAGATACGCAGTATTTT
TRBV10-1	NA	NA	TRBJ2-1	CASSGSKGAFNEQFF	TGCGCCAGCAGTGGATCTAAAGGGGCCTTCAATGAGCAGTTCTTC
TRBV19	NA	TRBD1	TRBJ2-2	CASRPVTGTALIAGELFF	TGTGCCAGTAGACCCGTAACCGGGACAGCCCTCATAGCCGGGGAGCTGTTTTTT
TRBV5-1	NA	TRBD1	TRBJ2-1	CASSLGMGQGGNEQFF	TGCGCCAGCAGCTTGGGTATGGGACAGGGAGGAAATGAGCAGTTCTTC
TRBV5-1	NA	TRBD1	TRBJ1-1	CASSPRQGSAEAFF	TGCGCCAGCAGCCCCAGACAGGGATCGGCTGAAGCTTTCTTT
TRBV6-2/TRBV6-3	NA	NA	TRBJ1-2	CASSSPLGGGYGYTF	TGTGCCAGCAGTTCCCCTCTCGGGGGAGGCTATGGCTACACCTTC
TRBV5-1	NA	NA	TRBJ1-2	CASSTGLLNYGYTF	TGCGCCAGCTCAACTGGGCTCCTCAACTATGGCTACACCTTC
TRBV10-3	few	NA	TRBJ1-4	CAISASSSTSGRATNEKLFF	TGTGCCATCAGTGCGTCGTCTTCCACCTCGGGGAGAGCAACTAATGAAAAACTGTTTTTT
TRBV6-5	NA	NA	TRBJ1-2	CASSYSGGRGGYTF	TGTGCCAGCAGTTACTCGGGGGGACGGGGCGGCTACACCTTC